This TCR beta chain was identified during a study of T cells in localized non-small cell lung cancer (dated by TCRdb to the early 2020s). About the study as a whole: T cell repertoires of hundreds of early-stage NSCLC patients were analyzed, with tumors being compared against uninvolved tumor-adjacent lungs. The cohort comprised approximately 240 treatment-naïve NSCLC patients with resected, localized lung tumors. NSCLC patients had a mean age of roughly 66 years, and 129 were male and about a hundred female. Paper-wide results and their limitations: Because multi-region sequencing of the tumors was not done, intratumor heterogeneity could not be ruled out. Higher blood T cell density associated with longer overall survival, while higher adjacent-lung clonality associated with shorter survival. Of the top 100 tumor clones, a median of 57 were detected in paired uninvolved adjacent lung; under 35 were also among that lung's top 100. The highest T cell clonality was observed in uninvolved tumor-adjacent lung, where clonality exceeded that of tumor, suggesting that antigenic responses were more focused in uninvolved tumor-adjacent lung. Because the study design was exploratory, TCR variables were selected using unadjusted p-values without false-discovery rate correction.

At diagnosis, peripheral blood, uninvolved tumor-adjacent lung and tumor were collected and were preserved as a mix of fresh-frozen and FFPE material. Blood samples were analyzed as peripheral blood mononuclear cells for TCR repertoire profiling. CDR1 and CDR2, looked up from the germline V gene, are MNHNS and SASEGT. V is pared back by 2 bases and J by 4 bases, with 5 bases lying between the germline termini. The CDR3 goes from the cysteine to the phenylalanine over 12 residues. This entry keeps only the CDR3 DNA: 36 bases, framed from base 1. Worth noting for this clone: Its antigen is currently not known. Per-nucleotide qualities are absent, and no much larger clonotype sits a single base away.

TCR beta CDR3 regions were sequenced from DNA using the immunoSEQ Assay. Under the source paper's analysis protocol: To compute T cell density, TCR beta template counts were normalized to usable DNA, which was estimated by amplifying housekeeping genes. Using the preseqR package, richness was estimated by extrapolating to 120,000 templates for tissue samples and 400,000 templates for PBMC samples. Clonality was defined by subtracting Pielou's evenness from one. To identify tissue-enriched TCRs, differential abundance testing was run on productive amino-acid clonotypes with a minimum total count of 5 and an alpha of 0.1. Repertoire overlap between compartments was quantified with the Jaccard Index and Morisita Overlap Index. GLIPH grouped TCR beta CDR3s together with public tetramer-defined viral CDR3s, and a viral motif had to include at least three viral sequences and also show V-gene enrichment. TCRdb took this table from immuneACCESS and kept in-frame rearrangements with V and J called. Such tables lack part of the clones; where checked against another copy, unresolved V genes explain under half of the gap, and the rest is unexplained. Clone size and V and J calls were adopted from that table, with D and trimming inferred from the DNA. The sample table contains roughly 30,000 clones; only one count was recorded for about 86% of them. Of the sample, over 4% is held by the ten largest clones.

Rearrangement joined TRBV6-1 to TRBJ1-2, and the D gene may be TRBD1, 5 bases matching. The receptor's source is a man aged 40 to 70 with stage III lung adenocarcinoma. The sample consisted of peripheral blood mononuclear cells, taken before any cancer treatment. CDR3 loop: CASSERGYGYTF. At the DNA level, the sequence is TGTGCCAGCAGTGAAAGGGGCTATGGCTACACCTTC.